The entry below describes one T cell receptor beta chain. This entry comes from a study of blood T cell repertoires in COVID-19. On the study more broadly: Some COVID-19 samples were acute and others convalescent; all came from the United States, Italy and Spain. In each case, the material was cDNA or gDNA derived from T cells, B-cell-depleted T cells, or PBMCs.

CDR3 size: 15 residues. Trimming cost V 0 bases and J 6 bases, with 13 bases left between them. Germline V gene lookup returns CDR1 ENHRY and CDR2 SYGVKD. Authors' analysis steps: The assay estimated nucleated cells by amplifying reference gene primers. This table comes from immunoSEQ multiplex PCR, and its TCRdb copy is limited to in-frame clones, with some not included. The V and J calls and clone size are taken from that table; D and trimming were inferred from the DNA. The repertoire holds 110,000 or so clones, approximately 80% seen once, with 9% to 14% in the top ten. The TCR was taken from a human donor in a cohort sampled during active COVID-19. The rearrangement uses TRBV10-3 and TRBJ2-3; D is possibly TRBD1 (6 bases). The sequencing input was peripheral blood. The DNA of the CDR3 is TGTGCCATCAGTGAGTCTGGGGGCGATTGGGATACGCAGTATTTT. Translation gives CAISESGGDWDTQYF.